This T cell receptor (beta chain) appears in the sequencing data of a study of cytomegalovirus exposure and HLA in healthy donors (dated by TCRdb to the late 2010s). At the level of the whole study: An earlier analysis of under 600 of the donors reported 276 Gb of sequence data and more than 90 million unique TCR beta sequences from 150 million to 200 million T cells. Roughly 300 gigabases of sequencing data and roughly 90 million unique TCR sequences were included in an early release covering about 620 HLA-typed donors. The genetic ancestry cluster associated with self-reported Caucasian donors included about 81% of the roughly 360 genotyped donors. The study was designed to test whether signatures of past pathogen exposure could be identified by cataloging public T cell receptors. The study profiled the T cell repertoires of more than 500 subjects by immunosequencing and related them to cytomegalovirus serostatus. Besides the first cohort of around 670 subjects, a separate validation cohort made up of 120 different subjects was used. High-throughput TCR immunosequencing, statistical association of individual TCRs with disease status, and machine learning were combined to predict cytomegalovirus infection status. A later analysis re-examined previously published TCR beta repertoires from 600 to 700 donors and added high-resolution HLA genotyping to investigate patterns of TCR occurrence. In the later analysis, no new phenotypic data were used to find candidate immune exposures; instead, reliance was placed on TCR beta sequences and their occurrence across donors. To decide whether each TCR beta V gene segment behaved as functional or pseudogenic, an earlier analysis of some 600 of the donors relied on high-throughput TCR beta sequencing. Alongside the repertoire data, information on donor age, sex, ethnicity and CMV serostatus was compiled. In a later genetic analysis, genome-wide SNP genotypes for about three fifths of the 666 donors were used, and that subset was treated as a discovery cohort. All discovery cohort repertoires had been generated on a single sequencing platform. Both class I and class II loci were covered by HLA typing, at four-digit resolution. The number of donors typed differed by locus, with about 629-630 for A, B, C, DRB1 and DQB1, roughly 520 for DQA1, under 610 for DPA1, and some 440 for DPB1. About five DR-DQ haplotypes were handled as single units for association and clustering because linkage in the cohort was strong. Among about 370 genotyped donors of the cohort, an average of roughly 230,000 unique TCR beta nucleotide sequences was sequenced per donor, of which about 18% were non-productive.

Reading the germline V gene (reference sequence) gives CDR1 MNHEY and CDR2 SMNVEV. V lost 6 bases and J lost 2 bases; the stretch between them is 11 bases long. From the cysteine through the phenylalanine, the CDR3 covers 14 amino acids. CDR3 DNA is the only sequence kept; it has 42 bases, read in frame from the first base. Receptor libraries were prepared by the immunoSEQ multiplex PCR assay. A mixture of 60 forward primers for TCR Vbeta segments and 13 reverse primers for TCR Jbeta segments was used in the multiplex PCR. Amplification of the CDR3 region of rearranged TCR beta genes was performed with a multiplex PCR assay on genomic DNA. Amplified TCR beta libraries were sequenced as 87-base-pair reads on the Illumina HiSeq System. The published analysis was carried out like this. A later analysis tallied 75 million to 95 million unique TCR beta chains across the 610 or so repertoires, and about 10 million of those chains were shared by two or more donors. A nearest-neighbor algorithm error-corrected the raw reads and collapsed the reads into unique sequences, merging closely related sequences to remove PCR and sequencing errors. To assign V, D and J gene segments, CDR3 sequences were aligned to IMGT reference sequences. For a sequence to be retained, a match of at least six nucleotides was required to both a V gene segment and a J gene segment. A rearrangement counted as productive if the CDR3 had no stop codons and remained in frame with V and J, and every other rearrangement counted as non-productive. CDR3 was defined by IMGT convention, running from the second conserved V-encoded cysteine to the conserved J-encoded phenylalanine. The earlier analysis of 587 of the donors excluded any sequence lacking an unambiguous match to a single V gene segment. In an earlier analysis of a few hundred of the donors, V segments were called functional above 56.7% productive rearrangements and were called segregating when the between-donor standard deviation exceeded 5%. A statistical classification framework was developed to diagnose cytomegalovirus status using the catalog of TCR beta chain sequences. In a later analysis, V and J genes were assigned by comparing TCR nucleotide sequences against IMGT/GENE-DB human TR gene sequences. The TCRdist pipeline was used in a later analysis to assign CDR3 sequences and most-parsimonious VDJ recombination scenarios. In a later analysis, every TCR beta chain was defined by the combination of its CDR3 amino acid sequence and its V-gene family, and reads without a unique V-gene family were dropped. To address suspected cross-contamination and a sequencing artifact, a later analysis removed approximately 590 highly shared, low-generation-probability nucleotide sequences. A later analysis calculated a clonal expansion index for each public chain from normalized within-repertoire ranks of inferred template counts. In a later analysis, generation probabilities were computed using a VDJ recombination model fitted to out-of-frame rearrangements, and the results were checked against IGoR. In a later analysis, TCR-TCR, TCR-HLA and TCR-CMV co-occurrence was scored with hypergeometric tests, and a repertoire-size bias correction was applied to TCR pairs. A later analysis estimated false discovery rates by permuting HLA or CMV assignments 20 times. In a later analysis, co-occurring TCRs were grouped using DBSCAN, and TCRdist sequence similarity was added for clustering within HLA-allele-positive subsets. Repertoires with fewer than 30,000 or more than 120,000 public chains were left out of co-occurrence clustering, as were five repertoires with anomalous nucleotide sharing. The source is immuneACCESS, and TCRdb retained only in-frame sequences with V and J called. Part of the clones is not carried over; for the studies checked, unresolved V genes explain less than half of this, and the remainder is unexplained. For V, J and clone size, that table is used; D and trimming come from the DNA. This sample has approximately 150,000 clones in its table, and approximately 79% of those were observed once. The ten largest clones add up to about 1.3% of the sample.

Concerning this clone: Its antigen is unknown. It has no much larger one-base neighbor in the sample; base qualities were not kept.

The cohort consisted of 666 healthy bone marrow donors. At the time of sampling, every cohort member was nominally healthy, though immune exposures that went unrecorded were likely present. The donor tested CMV seronegative and was one of the 352 seronegative cohort members. A peripheral blood sample was provided by each donor, and peripheral blood mononuclear cells were used for TCR beta sequencing. Genomic DNA extraction from the blood cell samples was performed with the Qiagen DNeasy Blood Extraction Kit. The paper as a whole reports these results and caveats: The sequencing pipeline was judged likely to have produced a cluster of highly shared sequence variants as a technical artifact. HLA typing was unavailable for some donors at each locus, so association tests used only the typed subset. In both the original and validation cohorts, the classifier was reported to diagnose cytomegalovirus status with high specificity and sensitivity. A later analysis associated about 17,000 TCR beta sequences with specific HLA alleles at a false discovery rate of 0.05. The authors suggested that the approach could potentially be generalized to other disease states and immunological phenotypes. While some public TCRs were present in many individuals, most TCR sequences turned up only very rarely across donors. In a later analysis, several top co-occurrence clusters were reported to appear linked to parvovirus B19, influenza, CMV and Epstein-Barr virus. Correlated functional status among segregating V segments might be attributable to linkage disequilibrium, but an unknown experimental factor could not be ruled out. A few of the identified cytomegalovirus-associated TCR beta chains were confirmed in vitro to be specific for cytomegalovirus antigens. A later genetic analysis associated a missense DCLRE1C variant with V-gene and J-gene trimming of TCR beta chains, and an independent cohort replicated the association. A further reported finding was that TCR beta sequences accurately predicted the HLA-A and HLA-B alleles for most subjects in the first cohort. Immune exposure information for the cohort was limited to CMV serostatus. Assigning TCR associations to individual alleles was difficult when HLA alleles, especially DR and DQ, strongly co-occurred. Sequencing depth was assumed to be roughly uniform across donors in the presence/absence analyses, though that assumption may not hold. The 87-base-pair reads could not distinguish some IMGT-functional V segments, including TRBV6-2 and TRBV6-3, so those segments were excluded. In a later analysis, the rate of TCR association differed among HLA loci, with DRB1 alleles having the most associated TCRs and HLA-C alleles having the fewest. Compared with equally common non-associated chains, HLA-associated TCR beta chains in a later analysis were more clonally expanded and had lower generation probabilities. The study listed 150 to 200 TCR beta chains as associated with cytomegalovirus. Broadly in line with IMGT annotations, most TCR beta V segments showed up in productive rearrangements about 87% or about 30% of the time in an earlier analysis of 587 of the donors. According to a later analysis, most CMV-associated TCR beta chains appeared to be HLA-restricted, and the HLA associations seemed to be driven largely by CMV exposure. In a later genetic analysis, fewer N-insertions in productive TCRs were reported among donors in an Asian-associated ancestry cluster than the roughly 700-donor mean. Because counts were too low, roughly 17 rarely observed V segments, including chromosome 9 orphons, were left out of the earlier analysis of roughly 600 of the donors. This cohort had only TCR beta chains sequenced, and the lack of alpha or paired-chain data limited which features could be detected.

The receptor was isolated from a man aged 60 to 69 in good health and CMV-seronegative. The receptor chain draws on TRBV27 and TRBJ1-5; the D region possibly corresponds to TRBD1 (5 bases align). What was sequenced was PBMCs. The nucleotide sequence is TGTGCCAGCAGGGACAACCCCGGCAATCAGCCCCAGCATTTT. It translates as CASRDNPGNQPQHF.